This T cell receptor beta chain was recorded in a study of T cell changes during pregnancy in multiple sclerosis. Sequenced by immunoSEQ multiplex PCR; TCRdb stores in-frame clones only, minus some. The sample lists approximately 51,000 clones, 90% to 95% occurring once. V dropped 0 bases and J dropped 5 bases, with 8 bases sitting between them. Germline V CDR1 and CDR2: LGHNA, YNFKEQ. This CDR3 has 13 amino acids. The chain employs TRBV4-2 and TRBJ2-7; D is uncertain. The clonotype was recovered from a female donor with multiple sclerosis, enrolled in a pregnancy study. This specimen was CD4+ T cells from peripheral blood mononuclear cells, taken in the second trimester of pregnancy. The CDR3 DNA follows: TGTGCCAGCAGCCAAGATATGAGAAACGAGCAGTACTTC. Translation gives CASSQDMRNEQYF.